Presented here are 7 T cell receptor beta chains from one specimen sequenced in a study of blood T cell repertoires in COVID-19. Sequenced by immunoSEQ multiplex PCR; TCRdb stores in-frame clones only, minus some. The sample has under 200,000 clones, about four fifths seen once. The specimen was peripheral blood. Every receptor here comes from a man in his 70s with active or convalescent COVID-19.

The chain recombines TRBV18 with TRBJ2-2, with D hard to call. The CDR3 contains 16 residues. Germline assignment: CDR1 KGHSH and CDR2 LQKENI. V lost 3 bases to trimming and J lost 0 bases, with 11 bases between them. As DNA, the CDR3 is TGTGCCAGCTCACCTTCCCGGGTCGCGAACACCGGGGAGCTGTTTTTT. Its protein product is CASSPSRVANTGELFF.

CDR3 bases: TGTGCCAGCAGCTTACGGTTAGCCCAGCCCCAGCATTTT. Its translation: CASSLRLAQPQHF. The chain links TRBV7-8 to TRBJ1-5; the D is unclear. V lost 2 bases to trimming and J lost 7 bases, with 9 bases between them. The CDR3 runs 13 residues. The germline V gene encodes CDR1 SGHVS and CDR2 FQNEAQ. The full variable domain, with the rest looked up from reference TRBV7-8 and TRBJ1-5, is GAGVSQSPRYKVAKRGQDVALRCDPISGHVSLFWYQQALGQGPEFLTYFQNEAQLDKSGLPSDRFFAERPEGSVSTLKIQRTQQEDSAVYLCASSLRLAQPQHFGDGTRLSIL.

This sequence joins TRBV27 and TRBJ1-5; 9 bases match TRBD1. V was clipped by 6 bases and J by 0 bases; unmatched bases: 9. From germline, CDR1 is MNHEY and CDR2 SMNVEV (reference sequence). The CDR3 length is 17 residues. CDR3 in amino acids: CASRRQGGSYSNQPQHF. In DNA, the CDR3 is TGTGCCAGCAGGCGACAGGGGGGGTCGTATAGCAATCAGCCCCAGCATTTT.

V usage is TRBV15 and J usage is TRBJ1-5, with D possibly TRBD1 on 6 matching bases. CDR1 LNHNV and CDR2 YYDKDF come from the germline V gene (reference sequence). The CDR3 spans 16 residues. The V end was cut by 5 bases, the J end by 0 bases, with 14 bases between. The CDR3 DNA reads TGTGCCACCAGCCCCCTAGGGGGTAATAGCAATCAGCCCCAGCATTTT. Its protein is CATSPLGGNSNQPQHF.

This clone came up a few times. The chain links TRBV7-3 to TRBJ2-1, with D perhaps matching TRBD1 (6 bases). The CDR3 extends over 13 amino acids. Between the trimmed V and J ends, which lost 5 bases and 3 bases, there was a span of 8 bases. The germline V gene has CDR1 SGHTA and CDR2 FQGTGA. CDR3 in DNA: TGTGCCAGCAGCCCAGGGGTCTACAATGAGCAGTTCTTC. This translates into CASSPGVYNEQFF.

This chain connects TRBV15 to TRBJ1-1; 8 bases line up with TRBD1. The CDR3 runs to 19 residues. V lost 0 bases and J lost 3; bases outside the gene matches: 15. Germline loops: CDR1 LNHNV, CDR2 YYDKDF (reference sequence). CDR3: CATSRERGQEFGRDTEAFF. DNA for the CDR3: TGTGCCACCAGCAGAGAAAGGGGACAGGAGTTTGGAAGGGACACTGAAGCTTTCTTT.

The CDR3 bases are TGTGCCAGCAGTGCGAGGGTCGCCTACAATGAGCAGTTCTTC. It yields the protein CASSARVAYNEQFF. This chain uses TRBV5-5 with TRBJ2-1; possible D gene TRBD2, 5 bases. This CDR3 is 14 amino acids long. Trimming stripped 5 bases from V and 2 bases from J, with 11 bases between. The germline V gene encodes CDR1 SGHKS and CDR2 YYEKEE (reference sequence).